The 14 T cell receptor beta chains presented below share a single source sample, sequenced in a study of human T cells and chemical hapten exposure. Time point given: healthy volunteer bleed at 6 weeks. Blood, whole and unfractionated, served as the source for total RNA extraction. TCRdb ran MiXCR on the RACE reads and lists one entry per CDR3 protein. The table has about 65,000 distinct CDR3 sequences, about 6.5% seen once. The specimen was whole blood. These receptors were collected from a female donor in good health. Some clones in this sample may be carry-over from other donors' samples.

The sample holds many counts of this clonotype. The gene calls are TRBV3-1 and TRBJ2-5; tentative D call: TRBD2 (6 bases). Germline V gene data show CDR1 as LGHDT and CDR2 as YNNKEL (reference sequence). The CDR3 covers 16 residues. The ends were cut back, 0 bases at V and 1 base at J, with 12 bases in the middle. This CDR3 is CASSQDRTNLQETQYF. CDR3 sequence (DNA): TGTGCCAGCAGCCAAGATCGGACTAACCTCCAAGAGACCCAGTACTTC.

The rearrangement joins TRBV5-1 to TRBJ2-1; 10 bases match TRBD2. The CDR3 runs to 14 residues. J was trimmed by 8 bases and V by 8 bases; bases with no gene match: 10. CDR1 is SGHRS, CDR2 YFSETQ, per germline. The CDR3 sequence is CASNLAGVTDEQFF. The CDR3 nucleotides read TGCGCCAGTAATCTAGCGGGGGTGACCGATGAGCAGTTCTTC.

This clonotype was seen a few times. CDR3 DNA: TGTGCCAGCAGTGACTCAGCCGCAGATACGCAGTATTTT. The encoded protein is CASSDSAADTQYF. The V gene is TRBV2, the J gene TRBJ2-3; no definite D call. Germline V CDR1 and CDR2: SNHLY, FYNNEI. The V and J ends lost 3 bases and 4 bases respectively, with 8 bases between them. There are 13 residues in the CDR3. Combining the CDR3 with reference TRBV2 and TRBJ2-3 gives the whole variable domain EPEVTQTPSHQVTQMGQEVILRCVPISNHLYFYWYRQILGQKVEFLVSFYNNEISEKSEIFDDQFSVERPDGSNFTLKIRSTKLEDSAMYFCASSDSAADTQYFGPGTRLTVL.

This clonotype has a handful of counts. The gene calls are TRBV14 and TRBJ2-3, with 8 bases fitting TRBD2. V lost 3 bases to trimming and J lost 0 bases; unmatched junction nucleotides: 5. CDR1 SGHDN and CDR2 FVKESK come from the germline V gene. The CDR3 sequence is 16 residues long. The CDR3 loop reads CASSQQIAGSTDTQYF. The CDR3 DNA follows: TGTGCCAGCAGCCAGCAGATAGCGGGGAGCACAGATACGCAGTATTTT.

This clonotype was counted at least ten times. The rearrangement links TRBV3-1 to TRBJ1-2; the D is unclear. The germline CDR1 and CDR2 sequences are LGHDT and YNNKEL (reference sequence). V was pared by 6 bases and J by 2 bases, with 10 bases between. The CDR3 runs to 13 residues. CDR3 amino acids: CASSPDPNYGYTF. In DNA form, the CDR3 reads TGTGCCAGCAGTCCGGACCCAAACTATGGCTACACCTTC.

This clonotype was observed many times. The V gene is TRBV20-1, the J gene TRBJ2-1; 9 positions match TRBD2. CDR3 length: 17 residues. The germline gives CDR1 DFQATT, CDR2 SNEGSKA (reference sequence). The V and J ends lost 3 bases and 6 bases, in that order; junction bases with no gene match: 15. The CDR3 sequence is CSARDYRAGGIANEQFF. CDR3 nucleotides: TGCAGTGCTAGGGACTATCGAGCGGGAGGAATTGCCAATGAGCAGTTCTTC.

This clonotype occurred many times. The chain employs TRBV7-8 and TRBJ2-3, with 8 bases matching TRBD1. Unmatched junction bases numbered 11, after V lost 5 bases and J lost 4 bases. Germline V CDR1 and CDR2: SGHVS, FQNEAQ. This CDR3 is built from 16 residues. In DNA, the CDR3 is TGTGCCAGCAGCCCCCAGGGGGCTAGCGTACCAGATACGCAGTATTTT. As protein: CASSPQGASVPDTQYF.

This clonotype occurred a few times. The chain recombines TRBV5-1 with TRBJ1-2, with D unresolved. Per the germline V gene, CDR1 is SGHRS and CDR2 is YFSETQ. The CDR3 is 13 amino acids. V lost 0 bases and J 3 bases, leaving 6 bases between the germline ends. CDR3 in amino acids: CASSLDGDYGYTF. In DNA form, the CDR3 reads TGCGCCAGCAGCTTGGATGGGGACTATGGCTACACCTTC.

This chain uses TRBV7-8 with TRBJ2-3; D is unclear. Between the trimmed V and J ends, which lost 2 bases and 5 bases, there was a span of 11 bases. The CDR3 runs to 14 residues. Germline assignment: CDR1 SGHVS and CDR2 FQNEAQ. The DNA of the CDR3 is TGTGCCAGCAGCTTATTCGATCTCCGAGATACGCAGTATTTT. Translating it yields CASSLFDLRDTQYF.

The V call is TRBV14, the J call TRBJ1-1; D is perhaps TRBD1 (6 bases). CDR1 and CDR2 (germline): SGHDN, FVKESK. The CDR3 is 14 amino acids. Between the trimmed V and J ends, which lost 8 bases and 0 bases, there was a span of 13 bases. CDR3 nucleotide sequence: TGTGCCAGCCAATGGGGGGGCATGAACACTGAAGCTTTCTTT. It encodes CASQWGGMNTEAFF.

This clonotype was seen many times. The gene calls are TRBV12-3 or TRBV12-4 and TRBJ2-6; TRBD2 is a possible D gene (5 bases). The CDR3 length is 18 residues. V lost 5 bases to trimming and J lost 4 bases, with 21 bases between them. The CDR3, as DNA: TGTGCCAGCAGTCCCCTGGGGAGTAATGACACAGGGGCCAACGTCCTGACTTTC. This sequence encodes CASSPLGSNDTGANVLTF.

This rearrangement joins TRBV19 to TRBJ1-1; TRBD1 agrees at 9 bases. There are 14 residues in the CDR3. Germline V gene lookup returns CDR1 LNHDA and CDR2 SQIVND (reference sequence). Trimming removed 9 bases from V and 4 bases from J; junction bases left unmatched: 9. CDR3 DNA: TGTGCCAGCTACCGGGACAGGGCAAGCACTGAAGCTTTCTTT. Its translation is CASYRDRASTEAFF.

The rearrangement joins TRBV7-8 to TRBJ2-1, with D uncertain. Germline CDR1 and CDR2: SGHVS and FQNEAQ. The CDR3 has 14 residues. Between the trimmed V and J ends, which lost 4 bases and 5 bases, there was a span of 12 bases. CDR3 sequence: CASSSLTGHNEQFF. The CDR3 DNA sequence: TGTGCCAGCAGCTCCCTCACGGGCCACAATGAGCAGTTCTTC. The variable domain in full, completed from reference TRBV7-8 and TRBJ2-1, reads GAGVSQSPRYKVAKRGQDVALRCDPISGHVSLFWYQQALGQGPEFLTYFQNEAQLDKSGLPSDRFFAERPEGSVSTLKIQRTQQEDSAVYLCASSSLTGHNEQFFGPGTRLTVL.

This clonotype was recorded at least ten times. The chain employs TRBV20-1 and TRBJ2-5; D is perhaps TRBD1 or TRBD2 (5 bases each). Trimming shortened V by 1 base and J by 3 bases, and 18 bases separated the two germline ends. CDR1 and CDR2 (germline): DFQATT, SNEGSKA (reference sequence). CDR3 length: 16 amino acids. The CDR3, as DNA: TGCAGTGCTAGAGCCCCAAGTGGGGGAGTAAAAGAGACCCAGTACTTC. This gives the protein CSARAPSGGVKETQYF.